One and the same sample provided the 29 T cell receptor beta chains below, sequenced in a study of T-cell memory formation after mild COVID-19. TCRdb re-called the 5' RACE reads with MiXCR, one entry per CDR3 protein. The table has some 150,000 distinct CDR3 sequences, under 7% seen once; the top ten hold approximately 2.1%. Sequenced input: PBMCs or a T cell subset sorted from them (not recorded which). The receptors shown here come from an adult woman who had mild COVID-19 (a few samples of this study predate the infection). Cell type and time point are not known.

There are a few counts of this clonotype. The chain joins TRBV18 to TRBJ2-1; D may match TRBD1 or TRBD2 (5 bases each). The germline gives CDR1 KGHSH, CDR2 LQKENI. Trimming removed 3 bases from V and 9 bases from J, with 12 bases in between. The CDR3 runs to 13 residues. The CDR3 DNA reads TGTGCCAGCTCACCGGGACCCCTCAGTGAGCAGTTCTTC. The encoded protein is CASSPGPLSEQFF.

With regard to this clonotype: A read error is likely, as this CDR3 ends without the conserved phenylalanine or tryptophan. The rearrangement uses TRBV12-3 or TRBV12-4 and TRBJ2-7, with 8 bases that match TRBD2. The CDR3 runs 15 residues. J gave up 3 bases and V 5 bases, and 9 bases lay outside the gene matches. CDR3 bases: TGTGCCAGCAGTCCCTCCGGGACTAGAGTCTACGAGCAGTACATC. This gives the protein CASSPSGTRVYEQYI.

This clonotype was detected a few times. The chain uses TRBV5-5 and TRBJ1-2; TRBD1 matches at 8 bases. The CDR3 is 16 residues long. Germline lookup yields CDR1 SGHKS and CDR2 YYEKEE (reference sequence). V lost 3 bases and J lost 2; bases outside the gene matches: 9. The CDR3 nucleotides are TGTGCCAGCAGCTCCTTTCGCGACAGGGGAAACTATGGCTACACCTTC. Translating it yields CASSSFRDRGNYGYTF. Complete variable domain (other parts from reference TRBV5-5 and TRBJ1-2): DAGVTQSPTHLIKTRGQQVTLRCSPISGHKSVSWYQQVLGQGPQFIFQYYEKEERGRGNFPDRFSARQFPNYSSELNVNALLLGDSALYLCASSSFRDRGNYGYTFGSGTRLTVV.

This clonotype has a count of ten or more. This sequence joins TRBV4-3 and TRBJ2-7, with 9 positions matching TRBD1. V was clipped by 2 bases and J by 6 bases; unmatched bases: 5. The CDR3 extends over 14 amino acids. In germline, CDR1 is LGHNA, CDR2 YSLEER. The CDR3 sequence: CASSQWTGDGEQYF. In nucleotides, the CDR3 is TGCGCCAGCAGCCAATGGACAGGGGATGGCGAGCAGTACTTC.

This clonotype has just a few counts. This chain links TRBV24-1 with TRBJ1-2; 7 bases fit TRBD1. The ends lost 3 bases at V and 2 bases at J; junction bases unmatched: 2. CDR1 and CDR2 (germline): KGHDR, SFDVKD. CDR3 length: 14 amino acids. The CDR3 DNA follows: TGTGCCACCAGTGATGCGACAGGGAACTATGGCTACACCTTC. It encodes CATSDATGNYGYTF.

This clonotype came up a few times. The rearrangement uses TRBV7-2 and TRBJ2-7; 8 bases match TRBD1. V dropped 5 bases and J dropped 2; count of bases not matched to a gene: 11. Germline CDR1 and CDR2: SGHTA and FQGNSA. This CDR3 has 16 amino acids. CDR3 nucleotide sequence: TGTGCCAGCAGCAGAAAGACAGGGGTTTCTCCCTACGAGCAGTACTTC. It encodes CASSRKTGVSPYEQYF.

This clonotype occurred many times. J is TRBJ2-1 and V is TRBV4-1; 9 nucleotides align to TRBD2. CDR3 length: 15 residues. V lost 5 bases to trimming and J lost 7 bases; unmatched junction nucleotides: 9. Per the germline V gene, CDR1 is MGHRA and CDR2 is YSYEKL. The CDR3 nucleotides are TGCGCCAGCAGCTCCCTAGCGGGGATAACGAATGAGCAGTTCTTC. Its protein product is CASSSLAGITNEQFF.

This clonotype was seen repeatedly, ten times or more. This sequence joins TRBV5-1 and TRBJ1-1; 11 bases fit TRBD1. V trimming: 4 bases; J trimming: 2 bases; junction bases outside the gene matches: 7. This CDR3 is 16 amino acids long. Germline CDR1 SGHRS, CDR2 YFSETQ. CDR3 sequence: CASSGYGTGGNTEAFF. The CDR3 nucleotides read TGCGCCAGCAGCGGATACGGGACAGGGGGAAACACTGAAGCTTTCTTT. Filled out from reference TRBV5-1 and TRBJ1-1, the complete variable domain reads KAGVTQTPRYLIKTRGQQVTLSCSPISGHRSVSWYQQTPGQGLQFLFEYFSETQRNKGNFPGRFSGRQFSNSRSEMNVSTLELGDSALYLCASSGYGTGGNTEAFFGQGTRLTVV.

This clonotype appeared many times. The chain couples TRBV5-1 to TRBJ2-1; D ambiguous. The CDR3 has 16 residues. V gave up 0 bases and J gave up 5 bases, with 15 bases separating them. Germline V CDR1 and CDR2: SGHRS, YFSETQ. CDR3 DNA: TGCGCCAGCAGCTTGGGGCCTAGGGTCGAGCACAATGAGCAGTTCTTC. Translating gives CASSLGPRVEHNEQFF.

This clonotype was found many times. The CDR3 sequence: CSARGWEPQETQYF. DNA for the CDR3: TGCAGCGCGAGGGGGTGGGAGCCCCAAGAGACCCAGTACTTC. V usage is TRBV29-1 and J usage is TRBJ2-5, with a possible D match to TRBD1 (6 bases). V lost 7 bases to trimming and J lost 1 base, with 16 bases between them. This CDR3 has 14 residues. Looked up from germline, CDR1 is SQVTM and CDR2 is ANQGSEA.

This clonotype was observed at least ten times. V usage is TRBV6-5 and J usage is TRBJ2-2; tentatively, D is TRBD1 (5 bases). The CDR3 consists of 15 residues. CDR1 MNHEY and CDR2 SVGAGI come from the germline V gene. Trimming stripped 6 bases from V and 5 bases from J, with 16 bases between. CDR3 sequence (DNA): TGTGCCAGCAGCCTCTTAGGCAGGGCAACCGGGGAGCTGTTTTTT. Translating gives CASSLLGRATGELFF.

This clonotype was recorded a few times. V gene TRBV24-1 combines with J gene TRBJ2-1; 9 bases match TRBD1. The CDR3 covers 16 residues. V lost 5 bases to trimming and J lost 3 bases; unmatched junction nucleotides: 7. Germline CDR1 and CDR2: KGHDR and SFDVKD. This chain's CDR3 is CATSGGQGTVYNEQFF. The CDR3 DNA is TGTGCCACCAGTGGTGGACAGGGGACCGTCTACAATGAGCAGTTCTTC.

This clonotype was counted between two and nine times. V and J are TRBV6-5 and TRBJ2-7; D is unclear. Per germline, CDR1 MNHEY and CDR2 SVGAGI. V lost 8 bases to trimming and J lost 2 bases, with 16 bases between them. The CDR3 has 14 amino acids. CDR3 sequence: CASANPSPPYEQYF. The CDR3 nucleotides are TGTGCCAGCGCCAACCCCAGCCCTCCCTACGAGCAGTACTTC.

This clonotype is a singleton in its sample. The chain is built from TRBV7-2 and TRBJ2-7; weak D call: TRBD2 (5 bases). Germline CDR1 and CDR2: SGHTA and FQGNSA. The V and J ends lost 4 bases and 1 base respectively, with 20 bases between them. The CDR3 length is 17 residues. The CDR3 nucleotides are TGTGCCAGCAGCTCGGAGGTGGCACTAGGCTTATCCTACGAGCAGTACTTC. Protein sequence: CASSSEVALGLSYEQYF.

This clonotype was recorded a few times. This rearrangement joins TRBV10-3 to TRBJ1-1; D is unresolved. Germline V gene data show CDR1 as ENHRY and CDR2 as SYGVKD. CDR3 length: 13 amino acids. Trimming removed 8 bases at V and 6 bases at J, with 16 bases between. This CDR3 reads CAIGLRSTAEAFF. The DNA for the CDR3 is TGTGCCATCGGACTGCGGAGTACCGCTGAAGCTTTCTTT.

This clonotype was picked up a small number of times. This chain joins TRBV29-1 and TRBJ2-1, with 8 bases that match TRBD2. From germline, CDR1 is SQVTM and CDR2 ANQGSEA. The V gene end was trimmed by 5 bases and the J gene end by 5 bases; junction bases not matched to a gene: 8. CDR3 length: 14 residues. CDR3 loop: CSVYTGGAHNEQFF. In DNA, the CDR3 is TGCAGCGTTTATACCGGGGGGGCCCACAATGAGCAGTTCTTC.

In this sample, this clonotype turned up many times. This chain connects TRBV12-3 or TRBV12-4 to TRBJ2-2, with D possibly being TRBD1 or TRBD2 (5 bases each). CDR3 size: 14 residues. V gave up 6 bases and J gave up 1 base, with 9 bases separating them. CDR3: CASRTGGNTGELFF. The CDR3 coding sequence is TGTGCCAGCAGGACTGGGGGGAACACCGGGGAGCTGTTTTTT.

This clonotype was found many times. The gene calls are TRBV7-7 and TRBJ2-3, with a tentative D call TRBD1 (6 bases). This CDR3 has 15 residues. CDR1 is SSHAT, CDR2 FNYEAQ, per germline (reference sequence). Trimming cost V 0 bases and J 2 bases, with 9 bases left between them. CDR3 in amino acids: CASSLALGATDTQYF. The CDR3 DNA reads TGTGCCAGCAGCTTAGCGTTGGGGGCCACAGATACGCAGTATTTT. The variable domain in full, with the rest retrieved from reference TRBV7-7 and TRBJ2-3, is GAGVSQSPRYKVTKRGQDVTLRCDPISSHATLYWYQQALGQGPEFLTYFNYEAQPDKSGLPSDRFSAERPEGSISTLTIQRTEQRDSAMYRCASSLALGATDTQYFGPGTRLTVL.

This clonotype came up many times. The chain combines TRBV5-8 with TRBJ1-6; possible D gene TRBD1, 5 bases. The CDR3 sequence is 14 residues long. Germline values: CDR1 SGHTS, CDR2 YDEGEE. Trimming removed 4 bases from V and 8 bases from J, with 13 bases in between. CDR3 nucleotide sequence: TGTGCCAGCAGCCCCAGGGTTGGTTATTCACCCCTCCACTTT. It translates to CASSPRVGYSPLHF. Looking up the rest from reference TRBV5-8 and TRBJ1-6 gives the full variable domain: EAGVTQSPTHLIKTRGQQATLRCSPISGHTSVYWYQQALGLGLQFLLWYDEGEERNRGNFPPRFSGRQFPNYSSELNVNALELEDSALYLCASSPRVGYSPLHFGNGTRLTVT.

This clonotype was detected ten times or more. The CDR3 nucleotides read TGCGCCAGCAGCTTGGAGGGCTCCTACGAGCAGTACTTC. It encodes CASSLEGSYEQYF. The gene calls are TRBV5-1 and TRBJ2-7, with D unresolved. CDR3 size: 13 residues. Germline V gives CDR1 SGHRS, CDR2 YFSETQ. With 0 bases removed from V and 0 bases from J, the gap between germline ends came to 4 bases.

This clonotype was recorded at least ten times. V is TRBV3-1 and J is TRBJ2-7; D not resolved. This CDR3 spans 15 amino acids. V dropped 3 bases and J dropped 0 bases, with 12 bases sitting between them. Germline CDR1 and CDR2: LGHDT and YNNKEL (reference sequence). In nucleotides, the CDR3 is TGTGCCAGCAGCCAGGTACTACTGTCCTCCTACGAGCAGTACTTC. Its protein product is CASSQVLLSSYEQYF.

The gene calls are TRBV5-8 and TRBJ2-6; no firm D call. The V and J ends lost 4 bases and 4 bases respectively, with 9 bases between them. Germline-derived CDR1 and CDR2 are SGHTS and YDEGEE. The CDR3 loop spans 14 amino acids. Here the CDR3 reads CASSVLTGANVLTF. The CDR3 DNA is TGTGCCAGCAGCGTGTTAACCGGGGCCAACGTCCTGACTTTC.

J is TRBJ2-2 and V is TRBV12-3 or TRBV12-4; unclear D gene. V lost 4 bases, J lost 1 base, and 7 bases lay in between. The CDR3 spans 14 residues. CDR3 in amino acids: CASSSELNTGELFF. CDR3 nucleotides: TGTGCCAGCAGTTCGGAATTGAACACCGGGGAGCTGTTTTTT.

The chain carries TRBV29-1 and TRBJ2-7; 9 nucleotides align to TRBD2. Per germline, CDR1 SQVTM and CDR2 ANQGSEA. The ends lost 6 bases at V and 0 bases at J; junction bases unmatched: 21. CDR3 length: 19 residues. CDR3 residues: CSVALRGGYGTSSSYEQYF. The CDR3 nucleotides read TGCAGCGTGGCCCTACGAGGGGGATACGGGACTAGCAGCTCCTACGAGCAGTACTTC.

CDR3 DNA sequence: TGTGCCAGCAGCCTCGACTGGTCCAATGAGCAGTTCTTC. This encodes CASSLDWSNEQFF. The chain carries TRBV7-2 and TRBJ2-1, with unresolved D. Germline CDR1 reads SGHTA; CDR2 reads FQGNSA. CDR3 length equals 13 residues. The V gene lost 5 bases and the J gene lost 6 bases, with 11 bases spanning the gap.

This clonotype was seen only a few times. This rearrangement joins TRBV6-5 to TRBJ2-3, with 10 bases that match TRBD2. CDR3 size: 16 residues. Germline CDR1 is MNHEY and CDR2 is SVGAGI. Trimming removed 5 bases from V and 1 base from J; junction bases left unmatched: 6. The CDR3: CASSPTLAGGTDTQYF. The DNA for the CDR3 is TGTGCCAGCAGTCCCACGCTAGCGGGGGGCACAGATACGCAGTATTTT.

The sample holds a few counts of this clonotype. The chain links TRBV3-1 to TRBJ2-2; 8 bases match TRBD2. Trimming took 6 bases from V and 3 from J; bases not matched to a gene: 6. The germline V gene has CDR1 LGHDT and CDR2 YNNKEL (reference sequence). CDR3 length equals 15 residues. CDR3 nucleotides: TGTGCCAGCAGGGAACTAGCGGTAGACACCGGGGAGCTGTTTTTT. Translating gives CASRELAVDTGELFF. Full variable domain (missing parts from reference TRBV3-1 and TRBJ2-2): DTAVSQTPKYLVTQMGNDKSIKCEQNLGHDTMYWYKQDSKKFLKIMFSYNNKELIINETVPNRFSPKSPDKAHLNLHINSLELGDSAVYFCASRELAVDTGELFFGEGSRLTVL.

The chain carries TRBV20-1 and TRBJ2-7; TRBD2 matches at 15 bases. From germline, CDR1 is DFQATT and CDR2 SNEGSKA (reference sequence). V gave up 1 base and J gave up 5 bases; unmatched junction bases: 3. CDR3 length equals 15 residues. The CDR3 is CSARGTSGGAHEQYF. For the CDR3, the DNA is TGCAGTGCTAGAGGGACTAGCGGGGGGGCCCACGAGCAGTACTTC.

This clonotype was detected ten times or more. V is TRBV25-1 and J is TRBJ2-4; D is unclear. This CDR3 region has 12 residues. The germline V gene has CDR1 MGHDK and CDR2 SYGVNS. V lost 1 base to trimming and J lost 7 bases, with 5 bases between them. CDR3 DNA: TGTGCCAGCAGTGAATTAAGGAACATTCAGTACTTC. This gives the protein CASSELRNIQYF. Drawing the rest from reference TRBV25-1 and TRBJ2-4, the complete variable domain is EADIYQTPRYLVIGTGKKITLECSQTMGHDKMYWYQQDPGMELHLIHYSYGVNSTEKGDLSSESTVSRIRTEHFPLTLESARPSHTSQYLCASSELRNIQYFGAGTRLSVL.